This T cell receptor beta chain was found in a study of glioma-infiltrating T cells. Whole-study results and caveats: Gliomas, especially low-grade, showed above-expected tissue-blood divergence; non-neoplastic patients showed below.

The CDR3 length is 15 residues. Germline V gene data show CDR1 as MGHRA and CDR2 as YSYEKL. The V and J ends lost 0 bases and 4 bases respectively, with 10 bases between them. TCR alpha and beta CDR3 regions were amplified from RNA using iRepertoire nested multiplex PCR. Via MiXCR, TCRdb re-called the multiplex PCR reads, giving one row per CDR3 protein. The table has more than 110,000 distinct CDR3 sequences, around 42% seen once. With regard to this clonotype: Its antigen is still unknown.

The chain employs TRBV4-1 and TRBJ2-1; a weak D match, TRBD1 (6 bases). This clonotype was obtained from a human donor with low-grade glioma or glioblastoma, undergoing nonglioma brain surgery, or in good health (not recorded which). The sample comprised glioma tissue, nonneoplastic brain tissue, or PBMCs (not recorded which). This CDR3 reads CASSQDRTAYNEQFF. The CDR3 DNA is TGCGCCAGCAGCCAAGATCGGACAGCATACAATGAGCAGTTCTTC.